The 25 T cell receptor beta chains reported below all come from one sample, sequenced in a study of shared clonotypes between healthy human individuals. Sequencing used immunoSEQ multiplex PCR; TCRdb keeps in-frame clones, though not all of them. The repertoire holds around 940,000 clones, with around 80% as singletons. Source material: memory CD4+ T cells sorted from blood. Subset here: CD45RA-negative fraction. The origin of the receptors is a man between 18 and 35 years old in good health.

CDR3 residues: CASSDYDRCMGNQPQHF. In DNA, the CDR3 is TGTGCCAGCAGCGACTACGACAGGTGTATGGGCAATCAGCCCCAGCATTTT. This rearrangement joins TRBV5-4 to TRBJ1-5; tentatively, D is TRBD1 (6 bases). Trimming shortened V by 4 bases and J by 2 bases, and 19 bases separated the two germline ends. The CDR3 sequence is 17 residues long. Germline V CDR1 and CDR2: SGHNT, YYREEE (reference sequence).

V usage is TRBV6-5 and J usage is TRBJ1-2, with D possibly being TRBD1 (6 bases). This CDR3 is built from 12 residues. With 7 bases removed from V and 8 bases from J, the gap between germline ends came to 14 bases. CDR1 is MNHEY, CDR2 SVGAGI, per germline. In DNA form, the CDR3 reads TGTGCCAGCAATGGGGGGGCTTCGGGCTACACCTTC. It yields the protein CASNGGASGYTF.

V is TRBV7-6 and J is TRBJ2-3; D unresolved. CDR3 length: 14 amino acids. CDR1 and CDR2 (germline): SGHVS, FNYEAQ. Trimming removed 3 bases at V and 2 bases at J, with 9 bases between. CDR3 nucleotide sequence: TGTGCCAGCAGCTTTGGACGCAACACAGATACGCAGTATTTT. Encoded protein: CASSFGRNTDTQYF.

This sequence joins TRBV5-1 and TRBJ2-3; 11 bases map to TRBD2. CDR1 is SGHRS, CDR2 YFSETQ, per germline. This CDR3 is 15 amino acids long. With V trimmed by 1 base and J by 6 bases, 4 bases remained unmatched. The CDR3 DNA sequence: TGCGCCAGCAGCTTGCTTACTAGCGGGAGTGATACGCAGTATTTT. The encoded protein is CASSLLTSGSDTQYF. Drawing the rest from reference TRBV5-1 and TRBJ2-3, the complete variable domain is KAGVTQTPRYLIKTRGQQVTLSCSPISGHRSVSWYQQTPGQGLQFLFEYFSETQRNKGNFPGRFSGRQFSNSRSEMNVSTLELGDSALYLCASSLLTSGSDTQYFGPGTRLTVL.

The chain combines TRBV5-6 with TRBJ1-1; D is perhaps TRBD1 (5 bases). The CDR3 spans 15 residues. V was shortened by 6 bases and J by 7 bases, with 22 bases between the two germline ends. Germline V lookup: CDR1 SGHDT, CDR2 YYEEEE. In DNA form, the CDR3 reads TGTGCCAGCAACCCTCCCTTGTGGGGCACGGGTGAAGCTTTCTTT. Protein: CASNPPLWGTGEAFF.

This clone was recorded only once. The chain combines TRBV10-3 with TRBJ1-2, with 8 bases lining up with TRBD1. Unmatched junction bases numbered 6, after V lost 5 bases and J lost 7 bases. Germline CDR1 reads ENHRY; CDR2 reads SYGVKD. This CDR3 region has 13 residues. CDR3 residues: CAISTTGEFGYTF. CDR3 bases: TGTGCCATCAGTACGACAGGGGAGTTTGGCTACACCTTC.

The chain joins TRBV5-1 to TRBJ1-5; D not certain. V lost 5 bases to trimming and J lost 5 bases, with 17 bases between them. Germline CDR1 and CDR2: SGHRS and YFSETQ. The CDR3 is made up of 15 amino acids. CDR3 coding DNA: TGCGCCAGCAGACCCAGCCCGGGAAAAGATCAGCCCCAGCATTTT. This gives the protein CASRPSPGKDQPQHF.

The CDR3 DNA is TGTGCCAGCAGCGAGGGGGGAAATATCCCCACAGATACGCAGTATTTT. As protein: CASSEGGNIPTDTQYF. This chain joins TRBV9 and TRBJ2-3; D may be TRBD1 or TRBD2 (6 bases each). This CDR3 spans 16 amino acids. Trimming cost V 3 bases and J 2 bases, with 16 bases left between them. Per the germline V gene, CDR1 is SGDLS and CDR2 is YYNGEE.

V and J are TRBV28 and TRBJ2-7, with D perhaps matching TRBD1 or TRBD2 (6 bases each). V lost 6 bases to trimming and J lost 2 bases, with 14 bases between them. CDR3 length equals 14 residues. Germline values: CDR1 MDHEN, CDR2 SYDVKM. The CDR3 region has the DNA TGTGCCAGCAGGGACTCGGGGGCTGCCTACGAGCAGTACTTC. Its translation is CASRDSGAAYEQYF. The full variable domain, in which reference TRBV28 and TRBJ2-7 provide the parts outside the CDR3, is DVKVTQSSRYLVKRTGEKVFLECVQDMDHENMFWYRQDPGLGLRLIYFSYDVKMKEKGDIPEGYSVSREKKERFSLILESASTNQTSMYLCASRDSGAAYEQYFGPGTRLTVT.

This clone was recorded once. This chain's CDR3 is CASSLGTQPQHF. CDR3 coding DNA: TGTGCCAGCAGCTTAGGGACTCAGCCCCAGCATTTT. This rearrangement joins TRBV7-2 to TRBJ1-5; no clear D. Between the trimmed V and J ends, which lost 1 base and 6 bases, there was a span of 4 bases. Germline CDR1 is SGHTA and CDR2 is FQGNSA. This CDR3 region has 12 residues.

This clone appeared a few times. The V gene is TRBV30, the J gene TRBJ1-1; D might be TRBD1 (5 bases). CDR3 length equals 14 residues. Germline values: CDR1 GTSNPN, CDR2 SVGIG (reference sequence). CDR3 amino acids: CAGGTKTRVAEAFF. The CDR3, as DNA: TGTGCGGGGGGGACCAAGACGAGAGTGGCTGAAGCTTTCTTT. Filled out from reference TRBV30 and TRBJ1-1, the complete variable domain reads SQTIHQWPATLVQPVGSPLSLECTVEGTSNPNLYWYRQAAGRGLQLLFYSVGIGQISSEVPQNLSASRPQDRQFILSSKKLLLSDSGFYLCAGGTKTRVAEAFFGQGTRLTVV.

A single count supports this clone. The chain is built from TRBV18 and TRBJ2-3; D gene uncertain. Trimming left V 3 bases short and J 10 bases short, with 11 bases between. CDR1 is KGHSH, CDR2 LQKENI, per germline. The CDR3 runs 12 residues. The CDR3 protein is CASSPRAGAQYF. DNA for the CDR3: TGTGCCAGCTCACCTCGGGCCGGAGCGCAGTATTTT.

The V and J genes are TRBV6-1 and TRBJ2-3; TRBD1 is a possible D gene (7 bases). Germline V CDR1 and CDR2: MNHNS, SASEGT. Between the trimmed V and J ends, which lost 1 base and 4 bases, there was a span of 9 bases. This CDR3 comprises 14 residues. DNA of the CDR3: TGTGCCAGCAGTGAAGGCAGGGGGGCAGATACGCAGTATTTT. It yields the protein CASSEGRGADTQYF.

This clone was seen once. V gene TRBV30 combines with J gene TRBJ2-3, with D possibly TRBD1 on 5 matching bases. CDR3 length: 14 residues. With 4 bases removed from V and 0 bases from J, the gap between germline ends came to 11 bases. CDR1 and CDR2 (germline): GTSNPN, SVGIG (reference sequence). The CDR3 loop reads CAWNQGSSTDTQYF. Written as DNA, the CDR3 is TGTGCCTGGAACCAGGGCTCTAGCACAGATACGCAGTATTTT.

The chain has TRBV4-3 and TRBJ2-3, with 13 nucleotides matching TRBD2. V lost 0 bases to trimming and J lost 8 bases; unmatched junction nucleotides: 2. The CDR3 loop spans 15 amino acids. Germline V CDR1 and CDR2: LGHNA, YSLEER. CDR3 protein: CASSQEGLAGVTQYF. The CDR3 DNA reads TGCGCCAGCAGCCAAGAAGGACTAGCGGGAGTTACGCAGTATTTT.

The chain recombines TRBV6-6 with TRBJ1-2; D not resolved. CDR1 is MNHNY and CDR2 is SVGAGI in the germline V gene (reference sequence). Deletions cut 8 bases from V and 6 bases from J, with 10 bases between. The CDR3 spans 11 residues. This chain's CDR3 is CASRTENGYTF. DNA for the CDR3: TGTGCCAGCCGAACTGAGAATGGCTACACCTTC.

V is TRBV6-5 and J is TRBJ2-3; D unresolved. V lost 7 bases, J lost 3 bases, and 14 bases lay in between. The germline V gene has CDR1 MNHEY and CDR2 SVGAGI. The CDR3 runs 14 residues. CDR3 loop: CASTRTPWTDTQYF. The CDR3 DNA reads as TGTGCCAGCACCAGGACCCCTTGGACAGATACGCAGTATTTT.

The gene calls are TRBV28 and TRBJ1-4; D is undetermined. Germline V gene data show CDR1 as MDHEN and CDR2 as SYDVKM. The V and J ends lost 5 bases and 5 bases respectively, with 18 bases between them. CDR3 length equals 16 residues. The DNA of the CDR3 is TGTGCCAGCAGTGGATCTAACCGGGCGCAAAATGAAAAACTGTTTTTT. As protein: CASSGSNRAQNEKLFF.

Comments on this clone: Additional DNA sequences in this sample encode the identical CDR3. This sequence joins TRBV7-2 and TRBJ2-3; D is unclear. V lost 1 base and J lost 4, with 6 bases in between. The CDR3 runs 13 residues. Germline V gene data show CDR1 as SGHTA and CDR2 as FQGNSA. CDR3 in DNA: TGTGCCAGCAGCTTAGGTTCACCAGATACGCAGTATTTT. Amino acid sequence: CASSLGSPDTQYF.

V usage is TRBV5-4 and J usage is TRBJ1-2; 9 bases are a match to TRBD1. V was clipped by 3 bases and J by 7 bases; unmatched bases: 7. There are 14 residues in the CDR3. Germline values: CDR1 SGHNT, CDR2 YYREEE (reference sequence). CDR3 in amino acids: CASSYSGTGTGYTF. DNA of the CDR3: TGTGCCAGCAGCTATTCCGGGACAGGGACTGGCTACACCTTC.

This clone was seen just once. The CDR3 nucleotides are TGCGCCAGCAGCCTAGCCCGAACAGTTTCCTACGAGCAGTACTTC. Translation: CASSLARTVSYEQYF. This chain joins TRBV4-1 and TRBJ2-5; D not resolved. The J call may be wrong; the DNA end is better matched by TRBJ2-7. In germline, CDR1 is MGHRA, CDR2 YSYEKL. The CDR3 extends over 15 amino acids.

As DNA, the CDR3 is TGTGCCAGTAGTATAACGTACGGGGTTCAGCCCCAGCATTTT. Translation: CASSITYGVQPQHF. This chain connects TRBV19 to TRBJ1-5; D gene uncertain. V shed 2 bases and J shed 6 bases, with 11 bases lying between them. The CDR3 runs to 14 residues. Germline assignment: CDR1 LNHDA and CDR2 SQIVND (reference sequence). The full variable domain, completed using reference TRBV19 and TRBJ1-5, is DGGITQSPKYLFRKEGQNVTLSCEQNLNHDAMYWYRQDPGQGLRLIYYSQIVNDFQKGDIAEGYSVSREKKESFPLTVTSAQKNPTAFYLCASSITYGVQPQHFGDGTRLSIL.

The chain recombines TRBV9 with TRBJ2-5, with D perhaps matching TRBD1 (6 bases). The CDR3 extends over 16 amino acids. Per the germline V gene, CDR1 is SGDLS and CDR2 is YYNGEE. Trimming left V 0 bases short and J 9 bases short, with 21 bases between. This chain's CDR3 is CASSVGEGPTGVAQYF. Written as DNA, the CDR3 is TGTGCCAGCAGCGTAGGCGAGGGGCCGACAGGAGTGGCCCAGTACTTC.

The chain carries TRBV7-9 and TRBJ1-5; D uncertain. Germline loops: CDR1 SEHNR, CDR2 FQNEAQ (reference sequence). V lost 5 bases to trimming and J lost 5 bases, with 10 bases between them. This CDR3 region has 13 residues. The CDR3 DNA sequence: TGTGCCAGCAGCCCCGACGGTGATCAGCCCCAGCATTTT. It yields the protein CASSPDGDQPQHF. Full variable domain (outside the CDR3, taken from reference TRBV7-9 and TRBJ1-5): DTGVSQNPRHKITKRGQNVTFRCDPISEHNRLYWYRQTLGQGPEFLTYFQNEAQLEKSRLLSDRFSAERPKGSFSTLEIQRTEQGDSAMYLCASSPDGDQPQHFGDGTRLSIL.

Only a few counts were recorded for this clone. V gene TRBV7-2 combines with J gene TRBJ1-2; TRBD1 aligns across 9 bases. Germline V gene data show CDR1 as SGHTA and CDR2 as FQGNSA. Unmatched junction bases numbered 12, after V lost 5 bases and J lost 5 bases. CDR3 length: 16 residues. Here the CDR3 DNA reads TGTGCCAGCAGCCTGATGATGGGACAGGGAAGTTATGGCTACACCTTC. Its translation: CASSLMMGQGSYGYTF.